This TCR beta chain was obtained from a study of tumor-infiltrating lymphocytes in primary liver carcinoma. Turning to the study itself: Maximum tumor diameters ranged from roughly 4 to 11 cm, stage T1-T3 N0M0. The yield of productive TCRbeta reads per sample was roughly 3.5 to 7.13 million and was similar across tissue types. The study's findings and limits: Blood fell significantly below tumors in its top-250-clone fraction (p = 0.039).

The sample holds a few counts of this clonotype. The target antigen is unknown. The junction differs from germline at one of its ends, possibly a read error. The CDR3 loop spans 15 amino acids. Priming with a constant-region primer yielded TCR beta cDNA from about 540 ng total RNA. Researchers made the TCR beta libraries by running three nested multiplex PCR rounds with slightly modified ARM-PCR. A C-beta reverse primer was combined with TRBV1-TRBV30 forward primers in the first two PCR rounds, and each round had about 10 cycles. TCRdb itself ran the multiplex PCR reads through MiXCR, one entry per CDR3 protein. The sample has tens of thousands of distinct CDR3 sequences, roughly 74% seen once. The tissue used was unsorted bulk material of about 19-33 mg. RNA and DNA were co-extracted from it with the AllPrep DNA/RNA mini kit. Primary liver carcinomas in the patients were surgically resected.

Sample: tumor-adjacent normal liver tissue. This chain links TRBV12-3 or TRBV12-4 with TRBJ2-5; TRBD2 is a possible D gene (6 bases). The receptor was isolated from a woman in her twenties or thirties with primary liver carcinoma and hepatitis B virus infection. The CDR3 DNA reads as TGTTCCAGCAGCACCTACCCCGGGAGCAAGGAGACCCAGTACTTC. Residues: CSSSTYPGSKETQYF.